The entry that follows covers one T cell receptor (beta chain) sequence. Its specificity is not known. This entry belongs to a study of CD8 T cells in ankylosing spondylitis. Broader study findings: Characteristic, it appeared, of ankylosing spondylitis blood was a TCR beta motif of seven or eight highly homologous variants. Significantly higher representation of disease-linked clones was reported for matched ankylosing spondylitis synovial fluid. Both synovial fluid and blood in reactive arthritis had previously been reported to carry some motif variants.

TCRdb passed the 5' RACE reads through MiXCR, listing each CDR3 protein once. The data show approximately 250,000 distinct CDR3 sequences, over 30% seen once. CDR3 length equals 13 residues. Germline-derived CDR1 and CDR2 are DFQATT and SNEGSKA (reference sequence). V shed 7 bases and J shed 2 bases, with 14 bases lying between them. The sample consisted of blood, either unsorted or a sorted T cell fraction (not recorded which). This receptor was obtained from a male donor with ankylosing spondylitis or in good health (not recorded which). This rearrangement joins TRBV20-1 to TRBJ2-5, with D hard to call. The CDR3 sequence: CSGPGYRQETQYF. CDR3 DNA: TGCAGTGGTCCCGGGTACAGACAAGAGACCCAGTACTTC.